This section outlines one TCR beta chain sequence together with its context. No antigen is known for it. A second PCR, run for roughly 7 to 12 cycles, used a sample-barcoded 5' primer plus a J-beta primer mix. Each CDR3 protein is one row after TCRdb ran MiXCR on the 5' RACE reads. The sample shows about 1.8 million distinct CDR3 sequences, 49% of them seen only once. This sample is drawn from a study of blood T cells in healthy people across ages. General study points: Unsorted PBMC input precluded a conclusive naive versus antigen-experienced comparison. There were more naive CD4+ cells and higher diversity in long-lived donors than in aged donors.

The V gene's germline CDR1 is PRHDT and CDR2 FYEKMQ (reference sequence). V lost 5 bases and J lost 4; bases outside the gene matches: 9. This CDR3 is 16 amino acids long. The sequence derives from a middle-aged woman in good health. The chain is built from TRBV13 and TRBJ2-7; 12 nucleotides align to TRBD2. The specimen sequenced was blood. The CDR3 sequence: CASSPMRTSGAYEQYF. CDR3 nucleotides: TGTGCCAGCAGCCCCATGAGGACTAGCGGGGCGTACGAGCAGTACTTC.